These T cell receptor beta chains were read from a single sample in a study of shared clonotypes between healthy human individuals. Libraries were prepared by immunoSEQ multiplex PCR; TCRdb keeps only in-frame clonotypes and omits some of them. The top ten hold roughly 15% of the sample, which has over 300,000 clones, roughly 84% seen once. The sample taken for sequencing was memory CD8+ T cells sorted from blood. Receptor source: a young man in good health. Each CDR3 is given with its conserved first and last residue. The order of the fields is D gene, V gene, clone size, J gene, CDR3 DNA, CDR3 protein. A D gene is named only where the DNA matches it firmly. The size entry is marked missing in some rows and otherwise reads once, few, many or a size class.

D gene: .; V gene: TRBV4-3; clone size: .; J gene: TRBJ1-5; CDR3 DNA: TGCGCCAGCAGCCAGGGGGTTGGCAATCAGCCCCAGCATTTT; CDR3 protein: CASSQGVGNQPQHF
D gene: .; V gene: TRBV5-4; clone size: once; J gene: TRBJ2-6; CDR3 DNA: TGTGCCAGCAACTCAGGAATCTCTGGGGCCAACGTCCTGACTTTC; CDR3 protein: CASNSGISGANVLTF
D gene: TRBD2; V gene: TRBV13; clone size: .; J gene: TRBJ2-7; CDR3 DNA: TGTGCCAGCAGCTACAGGACTAGCAGTTACGAGCAGTACTTC; CDR3 protein: CASSYRTSSYEQYF
D gene: TRBD1; V gene: TRBV9; clone size: .; J gene: TRBJ2-5; CDR3 DNA: TGTGCCAGCAGCGCGAGGGGACAGGGAGGAGAGACCCAGTACTTC; CDR3 protein: CASSARGQGGETQYF
D gene: .; V gene: TRBV2; clone size: .; J gene: TRBJ1-5; CDR3 DNA: TGTGCCAGCAGTGAAGAAATTGGGGCAGTCTACAATCAGCCCCAGCATTTT; CDR3 protein: CASSEEIGAVYNQPQHF
D gene: TRBD1; V gene: TRBV28; clone size: .; J gene: TRBJ1-4; CDR3 DNA: TGTGCCAGCAGTTTACGGGAATACAAATCGGGACAGGGTTGGGTTAGAACTAATGAAAAACTGTTTTTT; CDR3 protein: CASSLREYKSGQGWVRTNEKLFF
D gene: .; V gene: TRBV6-1; clone size: .; J gene: TRBJ1-5; CDR3 DNA: TGTGCCAGCAGTGGGATGGGCAATCAGCCCCAGCATTTT; CDR3 protein: CASSGMGNQPQHF
D gene: .; V gene: TRBV19; clone size: once; J gene: TRBJ2-1; CDR3 DNA: TGTGCCAGTAGTATCCAGGACAGCTACAATGAGCAGTTCTTC; CDR3 protein: CASSIQDSYNEQFF
D gene: TRBD2; V gene: TRBV18; clone size: once; J gene: TRBJ2-1; CDR3 DNA: TGTGCCAGCTCACTATTAGCGGGAGGAACCTACAATGAGCAGTTCTTC; CDR3 protein: CASSLLAGGTYNEQFF
D gene: TRBD1; V gene: TRBV18; clone size: .; J gene: TRBJ1-4; CDR3 DNA: TGTGCCAGCTCACAGTCCCGGGACAGCTTCGCCAATGAAAAACTGTTTTTT; CDR3 protein: CASSQSRDSFANEKLFF
D gene: TRBD2; V gene: TRBV27; clone size: once; J gene: TRBJ2-7; CDR3 DNA: TGTGCCAGCGCTATGTCGGGGGGGCGTCACGAGCAGTACTTC; CDR3 protein: CASAMSGGRHEQYF
D gene: .; V gene: TRBV27; clone size: .; J gene: TRBJ1-1; CDR3 DNA: TGTGCCAGCAGTTTATCAGCGGGGTTTGAAGCTTTCTTT; CDR3 protein: CASSLSAGFEAFF
D gene: .; V gene: TRBV4-1; clone size: .; J gene: TRBJ2-7; CDR3 DNA: TGCGCCAGCAGCCAAGCTTGGGTCCTACCTTACGAGCAGTACTTC; CDR3 protein: CASSQAWVLPYEQYF
D gene: .; V gene: TRBV13; clone size: once; J gene: TRBJ2-7; CDR3 DNA: TGTGCCAGCAGCCGAGGGTCGCCCTACGAGCAGTACTTC; CDR3 protein: CASSRGSPYEQYF
D gene: TRBD2; V gene: TRBV13; clone size: .; J gene: TRBJ2-1; CDR3 DNA: TGTGCCAGCAGCTTCCGACTAGCGGGAGGGGATGAGCAGTTCTTC; CDR3 protein: CASSFRLAGGDEQFF
D gene: .; V gene: TRBV2; clone size: .; J gene: TRBJ2-3; CDR3 DNA: TGTGCCAGCAGTGACCCTAGCGAGGGCATAGATACGCAGTATTTT; CDR3 protein: CASSDPSEGIDTQYF
D gene: .; V gene: TRBV4-3; clone size: .; J gene: TRBJ1-6; CDR3 DNA: TGCGCCAGCAGCCAAGCTAGGGGGAATAATTCACCCCTCCACTTT; CDR3 protein: CASSQARGNNSPLHF
D gene: .; V gene: TRBV21-1; clone size: .; J gene: TRBJ1-5; CDR3 DNA: TGTGCCACTACTTCAGGGCCCAATCAGCCCCAGCATTTT; CDR3 protein: CATTSGPNQPQHF
D gene: .; V gene: TRBV29-1; clone size: .; J gene: TRBJ2-7; CDR3 DNA: TGCAGCGTTGATGGGGTGGAGCAGTACTTC; CDR3 protein: CSVDGVEQYF
D gene: .; V gene: TRBV7-9; clone size: .; J gene: TRBJ1-2; CDR3 DNA: TGTGCCAGCAGCTTAGTTCTGGCTGGCTACACCTTC; CDR3 protein: CASSLVLAGYTF
D gene: TRBD2; V gene: TRBV10-1; clone size: .; J gene: TRBJ2-1; CDR3 DNA: TGCGCCAGCAGTCCTAGCGGGAGTTCCTATGAGCAGTTCTTC; CDR3 protein: CASSPSGSSYEQFF
D gene: .; V gene: TRBV5-1; clone size: .; J gene: TRBJ2-5; CDR3 DNA: TGCGCCAGCAGCCCGAGGGCAGGGCCCCAAGAGACCCAGTACTTC; CDR3 protein: CASSPRAGPQETQYF
D gene: .; V gene: TRBV2; clone size: .; J gene: TRBJ1-1; CDR3 DNA: TGTGCCAGCAGGACCAACACTGAAGCTTTCTTT; CDR3 protein: CASRTNTEAFF
D gene: .; V gene: TRBV27; clone size: once; J gene: TRBJ2-7; CDR3 DNA: TGTGCCAGCAGTTTAATGGGCAGTACCTACGAGCAGTACTTC; CDR3 protein: CASSLMGSTYEQYF
D gene: TRBD1; V gene: TRBV5-1; clone size: once; J gene: TRBJ2-7; CDR3 DNA: TGCGCCAGCTCCCTTCCGGGACAGGCGCTTTACGAGCAGTACTTC; CDR3 protein: CASSLPGQALYEQYF
D gene: .; V gene: TRBV13; clone size: once; J gene: TRBJ1-2; CDR3 DNA: TGTGCCAGCAGCTCCCTGGCGCTATCCTATGGCTACACCTTC; CDR3 protein: CASSSLALSYGYTF
D gene: .; V gene: TRBV6-1; clone size: .; J gene: TRBJ1-5; CDR3 DNA: TGTGCCACCGAGCGTCTTAATCAGCCCCAGCATTTT; CDR3 protein: CATERLNQPQHF
D gene: TRBD1; V gene: TRBV4-1; clone size: .; J gene: TRBJ2-4; CDR3 DNA: TGCGCCAGCAGCCAAGAAGTAAGACAGGGAAACATTCAGTACTTC; CDR3 protein: CASSQEVRQGNIQYF
D gene: .; V gene: TRBV28; clone size: .; J gene: TRBJ1-5; CDR3 DNA: TGTGCCAGCAACCAAATCAGGGTAGGTCAGCCCCAGCATTTT; CDR3 protein: CASNQIRVGQPQHF
D gene: TRBD1; V gene: TRBV18; clone size: .; J gene: TRBJ2-7; CDR3 DNA: TGTGCCAGCTCATCGAGACAGGGACCCTACGAGCAGTACTTC; CDR3 protein: CASSSRQGPYEQYF
D gene: .; V gene: TRBV2; clone size: .; J gene: TRBJ1-6; CDR3 DNA: TGTGCCAGCAGTGAAATCGGTGGGTCCTATAATTCACCCCTCCACTTT; CDR3 protein: CASSEIGGSYNSPLHF
D gene: .; V gene: TRBV2; clone size: .; J gene: TRBJ1-2; CDR3 DNA: TGTGCCAGCATGGTGACAGGATCTAACTATGGCTACACCTTC; CDR3 protein: CASMVTGSNYGYTF
D gene: TRBD1; V gene: TRBV4-1; clone size: .; J gene: TRBJ2-7; CDR3 DNA: TGCGCCAGCGGACAGGGCTACGAGCAGTACTTC; CDR3 protein: CASGQGYEQYF
D gene: TRBD2; V gene: TRBV4-3; clone size: .; J gene: TRBJ2-3; CDR3 DNA: TGCGCCAGCAGCCAAGGGACTAGGAGTGCAGATACGCAGTATTTT; CDR3 protein: CASSQGTRSADTQYF
D gene: TRBD2; V gene: TRBV4-3; clone size: .; J gene: TRBJ2-3; CDR3 DNA: TGCGCCAGCAGCCCGAGGACTAGCGGGAGGGCAGATACGCAGTATTTT; CDR3 protein: CASSPRTSGRADTQYF
D gene: .; V gene: TRBV18; clone size: .; J gene: TRBJ1-4; CDR3 DNA: TGTGCCAGCTCACCATCGACTTTACCCCATGAAAAACTGTTTTTT; CDR3 protein: CASSPSTLPHEKLFF
D gene: .; V gene: TRBV4-1; clone size: .; J gene: TRBJ1-6; CDR3 DNA: TGCGCCAGCAGCCAATTCGTTTTTTTGCACGCGTTATCCTATAATTCACCCCTCCACTTT; CDR3 protein: CASSQFVFLHALSYNSPLHF
D gene: .; V gene: TRBV7-6; clone size: .; J gene: TRBJ2-2; CDR3 DNA: TGTGCCAGCAGCTTAGGGACCCAGCTGGAGCTGTTTTTT; CDR3 protein: CASSLGTQLELFF
D gene: TRBD1; V gene: TRBV28; clone size: .; J gene: TRBJ2-7; CDR3 DNA: TGTGCCAGCAGTGAGACAGGGGGATCCTGGGAGCAGTACTTC; CDR3 protein: CASSETGGSWEQYF
D gene: .; V gene: TRBV11-3; clone size: .; J gene: TRBJ1-1; CDR3 DNA: TGTGCCAGCAGCTCCCTAACCTTAAGGTTTAGAGGTGAAGCTTTCTTT; CDR3 protein: CASSSLTLRFRGEAFF
D gene: .; V gene: TRBV7-6; clone size: .; J gene: TRBJ1-2; CDR3 DNA: TGTGCCAGCAGCCCTAGTGGCATTAACTATGGCTACACCTTC; CDR3 protein: CASSPSGINYGYTF
D gene: TRBD2; V gene: TRBV28; clone size: .; J gene: TRBJ2-1; CDR3 DNA: TGTGCCAGCAGTTACCGACTAGCGGGGGGGCCGCATGAGCAGTTCTTC; CDR3 protein: CASSYRLAGGPHEQFF
D gene: .; V gene: TRBV28; clone size: .; J gene: TRBJ2-5; CDR3 DNA: TGTGCCAGCAGTTTGGTTTCGAGGGGACTTCGGGAAGAGACCCAGTACTTC; CDR3 protein: CASSLVSRGLREETQYF
D gene: .; V gene: TRBV7-9; clone size: .; J gene: TRBJ2-1; CDR3 DNA: TGTGCCAGCAGCTTAGCGAGTCTAGCGTTAGGGGTCGATGAGCAGTTCTTC; CDR3 protein: CASSLASLALGVDEQFF
D gene: .; V gene: TRBV27; clone size: .; J gene: TRBJ1-2; CDR3 DNA: TGTGCCAGCAGTTTATCGTCAAACTATGGCTACACCTTC; CDR3 protein: CASSLSSNYGYTF
D gene: .; V gene: TRBV30; clone size: .; J gene: TRBJ2-5; CDR3 DNA: TGTGCCTGGATTCCGACTGTGGGGGAGACCCAGTACTTC; CDR3 protein: CAWIPTVGETQYF
D gene: .; V gene: TRBV14; clone size: .; J gene: TRBJ2-1; CDR3 DNA: TGTGCCAGCAGCCAAGATAATGGCAGGTACAATGAGCAGTTCTTC; CDR3 protein: CASSQDNGRYNEQFF
D gene: .; V gene: TRBV7-3; clone size: .; J gene: TRBJ2-1; CDR3 DNA: TGTGCCAGCAGCTTAAGGGAGGACGGCCGCCCGGGGTTCGATGAGCAGTTCTTC; CDR3 protein: CASSLREDGRPGFDEQFF
D gene: TRBD1; V gene: TRBV5-6; clone size: .; J gene: TRBJ1-2; CDR3 DNA: TGTGCCAGCAGCCAAAATATGGACAGGGAAAGTGGCTACACCTTC; CDR3 protein: CASSQNMDRESGYTF
D gene: .; V gene: TRBV27; clone size: .; J gene: TRBJ1-5; CDR3 DNA: TGTGCCAGCAGGGCGGGTAGCAATCAGCCCCAGCATTTT; CDR3 protein: CASRAGSNQPQHF
D gene: .; V gene: TRBV6-5; clone size: .; J gene: TRBJ2-3; CDR3 DNA: TGTGCCAGCAGTCGGGACTCTCTGGCAGATACGCAGTATTTT; CDR3 protein: CASSRDSLADTQYF
D gene: .; V gene: TRBV2; clone size: .; J gene: TRBJ2-2; CDR3 DNA: TGTGCCAGCACTATGGGACGGCCGAACACCGGGGAGCTGTTTTTT; CDR3 protein: CASTMGRPNTGELFF
D gene: .; V gene: TRBV6-5; clone size: many; J gene: TRBJ2-7; CDR3 DNA: TGTGCCAGCAGTTTCCAGGGGGGCAACGAGCAGTACTTC; CDR3 protein: CASSFQGGNEQYF
D gene: .; V gene: TRBV29-1; clone size: .; J gene: TRBJ2-7; CDR3 DNA: TGCAGCGTTGAATGGGCCTACGAGCAGTACTTC; CDR3 protein: CSVEWAYEQYF
D gene: .; V gene: TRBV27; clone size: many; J gene: TRBJ2-6; CDR3 DNA: TGTGCCAGCAATACCTTAGCTGGGGCCAACGTCCTGACTTTC; CDR3 protein: CASNTLAGANVLTF
D gene: .; V gene: TRBV5-6; clone size: once; J gene: TRBJ2-7; CDR3 DNA: TGTGCCAGCAGCTCAAGTAGGAGCTACGAGCAGTACTTC; CDR3 protein: CASSSSRSYEQYF
D gene: TRBD1; V gene: TRBV2; clone size: once; J gene: TRBJ1-5; CDR3 DNA: TGTGCCAGCAGTGAAGCGGACAGGGTAGCGAGCAATCAGCCCCAGCATTTT; CDR3 protein: CASSEADRVASNQPQHF
D gene: .; V gene: TRBV7-9; clone size: .; J gene: TRBJ2-7; CDR3 DNA: TGTGCCAGCAGCTTAATGGGTCTTGAGCAGTACTTC; CDR3 protein: CASSLMGLEQYF
D gene: .; V gene: TRBV5-8; clone size: .; J gene: TRBJ1-2; CDR3 DNA: TGTGCCAGCACCTACCGACAGAGCTATGGCTACACCTTC; CDR3 protein: CASTYRQSYGYTF
D gene: .; V gene: TRBV5-1; clone size: .; J gene: TRBJ2-1; CDR3 DNA: TGCGCCAGCAGCCTCCGGGCGTACAATGAGCAGTTCTTC; CDR3 protein: CASSLRAYNEQFF